The 30 T cell receptor beta chains below come from one sample, sequenced in a study of spatial heterogeneity in lung cancer. Time point reported: sample taken at primary tumor resection. Unsorted whole RNA from tumor, nontumor lung or frozen PBMC underwent sequencing. Using its own MiXCR run on the 5' RACE reads, TCRdb lists one record per CDR3 protein. This table holds approximately 4,600 distinct CDR3 sequences, 30% to 40% found once. Material: PBMCs, obtained at surgery. These receptors all stem from a male donor with early-stage non-small cell lung cancer.

This clonotype was seen a few times. Because the library targeted alpha chains, this beta chain is an off-target read whose size means little. The V gene is TRBV10-3, the J gene TRBJ2-5; 8 bases fit TRBD2. The CDR3 has 14 residues. The germline V gene has CDR1 ENHRY and CDR2 SYGVKD. The junction had 10 bases not matched to a gene; V was cut back by 8 bases and J by 5 bases. CDR3 DNA: TGTGCCATCGGTGGTAGCGGGACCGGGGAGACCCAGTACTTC. Its translation is CAIGGSGTGETQYF.

To note about this clonotype: This beta chain is off target for a library built for alpha chains, so its abundance means little. This chain joins TRBV7-9 and TRBJ2-3; 7 nucleotides match TRBD2. There are 15 residues in the CDR3. J gave up 3 bases and V 2 bases, and 5 bases lay outside the gene matches. Germline V gene data show CDR1 as SEHNR and CDR2 as FQNEAQ (reference sequence). CDR3 in amino acids: CASSLWRERTDTQYF. CDR3 bases: TGTGCCAGCAGCTTATGGCGGGAGAGGACAGATACGCAGTATTTT.

This clonotype was seen more than once but under ten times. This beta chain is an off-target read within a library intended for alpha chains, so its frequency means little. This chain joins TRBV6-2 or TRBV6-3 and TRBJ2-7; 7 bases are shared with TRBD1. Germline assignment: CDR1 MNHEY and CDR2 SVGEGT. With 5 bases clipped from V and 2 bases from J, the junction kept 9 bases outside the gene matches. This CDR3 has 15 residues. DNA of the CDR3: TGTGCCAGCAGTCCATCAAGGACAGGACCCTACGAGCAGTACTTC. It yields the protein CASSPSRTGPYEQYF.

Concerning this clonotype: As an off-target read in a library built for alpha chains, this beta chain has a frequency of little significance. The chain combines TRBV3-1 with TRBJ2-2; tentatively, D is TRBD2 (5 bases). The germline V and J ends were trimmed by 0 bases and 10 bases, with 12 bases remaining between them. Germline V gene lookup returns CDR1 LGHDT and CDR2 YNNKEL (reference sequence). The CDR3 consists of 14 residues. CDR3 amino acids: CASSQDTRVEELFF. Here the CDR3 DNA reads TGTGCCAGCAGCCAAGATACGCGGGTTGAGGAGCTGTTTTTT.

Remarks on this clonotype: This beta chain slipped into a library made for alpha chains as a stray read, so its size is not meaningful. The rearrangement joins TRBV20-1 to TRBJ2-3; D perhaps matches TRBD2 (6 bases). Germline V gene lookup returns CDR1 DFQATT and CDR2 SNEGSKA (reference sequence). Trimming pared 6 bases from V and 0 bases from J, leaving 19 bases between. CDR3 length: 16 residues. The CDR3 nucleotides are TGCAGTGCCCGGATCCCTAGCGACCCTAGCACAGATACGCAGTATTTT. Translation gives CSARIPSDPSTDTQYF.

Comment on this clonotype: This beta chain came through as a stray read in a library set up for alpha chains, and its size says little. The rearrangement joins TRBV28 to TRBJ2-7; tentatively, D is TRBD2 (5 bases). This CDR3 has 14 residues. CDR1 is MDHEN, CDR2 SYDVKM, per germline. Deletions cut 6 bases from V and 2 bases from J, with 14 bases between. The CDR3 DNA follows: TGTGCCAGCAGGCTGGCGTCCGGGACCTACGAGCAGTACTTC. This encodes CASRLASGTYEQYF.

This clonotype is categorized as medium-sized. As an off-target read in a library built for alpha chains, this beta chain has a frequency of little significance. The chain employs TRBV5-8 and TRBJ2-3; 9 nucleotides match TRBD2. The CDR3 length is 14 residues. Unmatched junction bases numbered 1, after V lost 4 bases and J lost 1 base. CDR1 is SGHTS, CDR2 YDEGEE, per germline. The CDR3 DNA is TGTGCCAGCAGCAGGACTAGCGGCACAGATACGCAGTATTTT. It is translated as CASSRTSGTDTQYF.

By its share, this clonotype is large. The junction does not match germline at one end; this may be a read error. This beta chain was picked up by a library intended for alpha chains and is off target, so its count carries little meaning. The V and J genes are TRBV10-3 and TRBJ2-1; 13 nucleotides line up with TRBD2. The CDR3 is made up of 15 amino acids. Per the germline V gene, CDR1 is ENHRY and CDR2 is SYGVKD. This CDR3 reads CAILGLAGSIPRLLF. CDR3 DNA: TGTGCCATCTTGGGACTAGCGGGATCAATTCCCCGTTTGCTCTTC.

Comments on this clonotype: Since the library was made to target alpha chains, this beta chain is a stray read and its abundance is not meaningful. The CDR3 loop is CASGLATSGRANEQFF. In nucleotides, the CDR3 is TGTGCTAGTGGTTTGGCTACTAGCGGGAGGGCCAATGAGCAGTTCTTC. The V and J genes are TRBV12-5 and TRBJ2-1; 13 bases line up with TRBD2. CDR1 and CDR2 (germline): LGHNT, FRNRAP. This CDR3 has 16 residues. V lost 1 base, J lost 6 bases, and 3 bases stayed unmatched.

With regard to this clonotype: With the library built for alpha chains, this beta chain is off target and its frequency is not meaningful. The rearrangement links TRBV20-1 to TRBJ2-7, with a weak D call TRBD1 (6 bases). Trimming cost V 2 bases and J 2 bases, with 7 bases left between them. This CDR3 has 12 amino acids. The germline gives CDR1 DFQATT, CDR2 SNEGSKA (reference sequence). CDR3 residues: CSARSGAYEQYF. The CDR3 DNA reads as TGCAGTGCTAGATCAGGGGCCTACGAGCAGTACTTC.

This clonotype was counted a few times. With the library built for alpha chains, this beta chain is off target and its frequency is not meaningful. Here the CDR3 DNA reads TGTGCCAGCAGCCAAGCGGGGGTCTCCTACGAGCAGTACTTC. It is translated as CASSQAGVSYEQYF. The genes are TRBV4-2 and TRBJ2-7, with D possibly TRBD2 on 6 matching bases. V gave up 1 base and J gave up 0 bases, with 7 bases separating them. The CDR3 contains 14 residues. Per the germline V gene, CDR1 is LGHNA and CDR2 is YNFKEQ.

This clonotype was seen more than once but under ten times. In a library made to pick up alpha chains, this beta chain is a stray read with a size that means little. The chain is built from TRBV12-3 or TRBV12-4 and TRBJ2-1; D ambiguous. This CDR3 has 16 amino acids. Trimming pared 2 bases from V and 0 bases from J, leaving 11 bases between. This chain's CDR3 is CASSLSPSRSYNEQFF. The CDR3 region has the DNA TGTGCCAGCAGTTTAAGCCCCTCCCGCTCCTACAATGAGCAGTTCTTC.

Comments on this clonotype: This beta chain is an unintended read in a library built for alpha chains; its size means little. The chain couples TRBV7-2 to TRBJ2-1; the D gene could be TRBD1 or TRBD2 (5 bases each). This CDR3 spans 14 amino acids. The germline V and J ends were trimmed by 4 bases and 8 bases, with 15 bases remaining between them. Germline V gene data show CDR1 as SGHTA and CDR2 as FQGNSA. CDR3 region: CASSSDWTLDEQFF. The CDR3 nucleotides read TGTGCCAGCAGCTCGGACTGGACACTCGATGAGCAGTTCTTC.

This clonotype was picked up a small number of times. At one end the junction does not follow the germline gene, possibly because of a read error. This beta chain appears as a stray read in a library generated for alpha chains; its size is not informative. The CDR3 DNA reads as TGTGCTAGCAGCAAAGGACACGACCACTACGAGCAGTACTTC. Translating it yields CASSKGHDHYEQYF. This chain connects TRBV7-7 to TRBJ2-7; a weak D match, TRBD1 (5 bases). This CDR3 is 14 amino acids long. Germline V gene lookup returns CDR1 SSHAT and CDR2 FNYEAQ (reference sequence).

By frequency in the sample, this clonotype is medium-sized. This beta chain lies outside the target of a library built for alpha chains; its clone size means little. The gene calls are TRBV3-1 and TRBJ2-4, with D perhaps TRBD1 or TRBD2 (5 bases each). The CDR3 has 17 amino acids. Trimming stripped 0 bases from V and 1 base from J, with 13 bases between. Germline V lookup: CDR1 LGHDT, CDR2 YNNKEL (reference sequence). The CDR3 region is CASSQDDRGPAKNIQYF. For the CDR3, the DNA is TGTGCCAGCAGCCAAGATGATCGGGGCCCGGCCAAAAACATTCAGTACTTC.

This clonotype was seen only a few times. A library made for alpha chains picked up this beta chain off target, so its size means little. The rearrangement links TRBV11-2 to TRBJ2-7, with a tentative D call TRBD1 (6 bases). This CDR3 is 15 amino acids long. V lost 1 base and J lost 3, with 13 bases in between. Germline V gene sequence: CDR1 SGHAT, CDR2 FQNNGV. This CDR3 reads CASSLASGANYEQYF. CDR3 coding DNA: TGTGCCAGCAGCTTAGCCTCAGGGGCGAACTACGAGCAGTACTTC.

Worth noting for this clonotype: A library prepared for alpha chains yielded this beta chain as an off-target read; its size is of little meaning. The rearrangement uses TRBV18 and TRBJ1-5; D is uncertain. CDR3 length equals 13 residues. With 3 bases removed from V and 11 bases from J, the gap between germline ends came to 14 bases. Germline lookup yields CDR1 KGHSH and CDR2 LQKENI. The CDR3 protein is CASSPEGWEAQHF. CDR3 nucleotides: TGTGCCAGCTCACCGGAAGGGTGGGAGGCCCAGCATTTT.

This clonotype was picked up a small number of times. Being off target in a library aimed at alpha chains, this beta chain has a size of little meaning. This rearrangement joins TRBV12-3 or TRBV12-4 to TRBJ2-1, with a weak D call TRBD1 (5 bases). Trimming took off 2 bases at V and 7 bases at J, with 9 bases between the two ends. The length of the CDR3 is 13 residues. The DNA for the CDR3 is TGTGCCAGCAGTTTAAGACGACAGAATGAGCAGTTCTTC. It encodes CASSLRRQNEQFF.

Turning to this clonotype: With the library built for alpha chains, this beta chain is off target and its frequency is not meaningful. CDR3 coding DNA: TGTGCCATCAGTGAGTGGGGAAGGAACACTGAAGCTTTCTTT. Its translation: CAISEWGRNTEAFF. The chain recombines TRBV10-3 with TRBJ1-1; D is undetermined. This CDR3 region has 14 residues. Per germline, CDR1 ENHRY and CDR2 SYGVKD. V was clipped by 1 base and J by 1 base, with 7 bases between them.

This clonotype was seen a few times. The size of this beta chain means little, since it is a stray read in a library made for alpha chains. The chain recombines TRBV20-1 with TRBJ2-1, with 14 bases lining up with TRBD2. The CDR3 contains 18 residues. In germline, CDR1 is DFQATT, CDR2 SNEGSKA (reference sequence). V lost 0 bases, J lost 4 bases, and 8 bases stayed unmatched. CDR3 amino acids: CSAREGTSGRGVYNEQFF. CDR3 in DNA: TGCAGTGCTAGAGAAGGGACTAGCGGGAGAGGGGTGTACAATGAGCAGTTCTTC.

This clonotype appeared a few times. This beta chain was picked up by a library intended for alpha chains and is off target, so its count carries little meaning. The rearrangement links TRBV29-1 to TRBJ2-1, with 9 bases aligning to TRBD1. The CDR3 is 14 amino acids. Germline V gene sequence: CDR1 SQVTM, CDR2 ANQGSEA. Trimming at V came to 4 bases and at J to 8 bases, leaving 9 bases not matched to a gene. The CDR3 here is CSVVPGQGNYEQFF. The DNA for the CDR3 is TGCAGCGTTGTACCGGGACAGGGTAATTATGAGCAGTTCTTC.

This clonotype was picked up a small number of times. This beta chain came through as a stray read in a library set up for alpha chains, and its size says little. The rearrangement uses TRBV28 and TRBJ1-5; 8 bases are shared with TRBD1. Germline values: CDR1 MDHEN, CDR2 SYDVKM. The ends lost 11 bases at V and 5 bases at J; junction bases unmatched: 8. This CDR3 is 13 amino acids long. CDR3 sequence (DNA): TGTGCCGGTCAGGGGGCGCAGCATCAGCCCCAGCATTTT. Translated: CAGQGAQHQPQHF.

This clonotype has a handful of counts. The size of this beta chain means little, since it is a stray read in a library made for alpha chains. This chain joins TRBV5-1 and TRBJ2-7; a weak D match, TRBD1 (5 bases). There are 14 residues in the CDR3. The V gene lost 0 bases and the J gene lost 2 bases, with 9 bases spanning the gap. Germline V gives CDR1 SGHRS, CDR2 YFSETQ. The CDR3 reads CASSLGGRAYEQYF. The CDR3 region has the DNA TGCGCCAGCAGCTTGGGGGGCAGGGCCTACGAGCAGTACTTC.

A note on this clonotype: This beta chain is a stray sequence in a library constructed for alpha chains; its clone size is not meaningful. The chain uses TRBV6-1 and TRBJ2-1, with D hard to call. Germline V CDR1 and CDR2: MNHNS, SASEGT. There are 11 residues in the CDR3. The V end lost 4 bases, the J end lost 5 bases, and 3 bases lay between the germline ends. CDR3: CASSVHNEQFF. In DNA, the CDR3 is TGTGCCAGCAGTGTTCACAATGAGCAGTTCTTC.

About this clonotype: Being off target in a library aimed at alpha chains, this beta chain has a size of little meaning. The chain carries TRBV7-8 and TRBJ2-7; D uncertain. Trimming pared 1 base from V and 2 bases from J, leaving 9 bases between. The germline gives CDR1 SGHVS, CDR2 FQNEAQ. This CDR3 has 14 residues. DNA of the CDR3: TGTGCCAGCAGCTTAGGGTCCAGAGCCTACGAGCAGTACTTC. It translates to CASSLGSRAYEQYF.

In the case of this clonotype: Because the library targeted alpha chains, this beta chain is an off-target read whose size means little. CDR3 region: CASAGTLSTDTQYF. The CDR3 region has the DNA TGTGCCAGCGCCGGGACTCTGAGCACAGATACGCAGTATTTT. The V gene is TRBV28, the J gene TRBJ2-3, with D perhaps TRBD2 (6 bases). Germline loops: CDR1 MDHEN, CDR2 SYDVKM. The V end lost 8 bases, the J end lost 0 bases, and 12 bases lay between the germline ends. The CDR3 length is 14 residues.

This clonotype was counted between two and nine times. The library was designed around alpha chains, so this beta chain is a stray read whose abundance carries little weight. The rearrangement uses TRBV3-1 and TRBJ2-3; 10 positions match TRBD1. This CDR3 contains 16 residues. The V segment lost 0 bases and the J segment 5 bases; nucleotides outside the gene matches: 5. Germline CDR1 reads LGHDT; CDR2 reads YNNKEL (reference sequence). CDR3 loop: CASSQEGTGVQDTQYF. The CDR3 region has the DNA TGTGCCAGCAGCCAAGAAGGGACAGGGGTCCAAGATACGCAGTATTTT.

A remark on this clonotype: A library prepared for alpha chains yielded this beta chain as an off-target read; its size is of little meaning. The chain is built from TRBV11-2 and TRBJ2-3, with 8 positions matching TRBD2. CDR1 is SGHAT, CDR2 FQNNGV, per germline. Trimming at V came to 7 bases and at J to 1 base, leaving 10 bases not matched to a gene. This CDR3 is 16 amino acids long. CDR3 nucleotides: TGTGCCAGCAACACAAGTTGGCGGGAGGGCACAGATACGCAGTATTTT. As protein: CASNTSWREGTDTQYF.

This clonotype was detected a few times. The library was built for alpha chains, so this beta chain is an off-target read and its size means little. The genes are TRBV5-1 and TRBJ2-2; D may be TRBD1 (5 bases). This CDR3 has 14 residues. Germline CDR1 SGHRS, CDR2 YFSETQ. Trimming shortened V by 0 bases and J by 5 bases, and 8 bases separated the two germline ends. This CDR3 reads CASSLGTFTGELFF. The CDR3 DNA reads TGCGCCAGCAGCTTGGGGACATTTACCGGGGAGCTGTTTTTT.

The sample holds a few counts of this clonotype. As an off-target read in a library built for alpha chains, this beta chain has a frequency of little significance. The gene calls are TRBV28 and TRBJ2-7; D remains ambiguous. Trimming pared 7 bases from V and 7 bases from J, leaving 14 bases between. The CDR3 consists of 12 residues. Germline values: CDR1 MDHEN, CDR2 SYDVKM. CDR3 sequence (DNA): TGTGCCAGCACCACAATGTTCGGTGAGCAGTACTTC. Protein: CASTTMFGEQYF.